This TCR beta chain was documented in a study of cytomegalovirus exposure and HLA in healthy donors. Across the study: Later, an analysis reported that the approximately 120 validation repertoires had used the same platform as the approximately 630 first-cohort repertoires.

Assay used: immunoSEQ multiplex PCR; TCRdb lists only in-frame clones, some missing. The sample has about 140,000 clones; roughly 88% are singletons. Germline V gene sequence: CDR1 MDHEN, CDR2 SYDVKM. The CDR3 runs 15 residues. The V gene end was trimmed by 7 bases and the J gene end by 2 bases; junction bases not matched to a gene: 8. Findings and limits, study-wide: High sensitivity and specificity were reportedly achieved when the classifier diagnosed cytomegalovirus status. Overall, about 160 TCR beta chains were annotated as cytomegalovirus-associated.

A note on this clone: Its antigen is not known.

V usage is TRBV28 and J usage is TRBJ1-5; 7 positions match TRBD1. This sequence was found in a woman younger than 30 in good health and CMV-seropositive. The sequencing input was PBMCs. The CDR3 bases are TGTGCCAGCACTATCACAGACAGGGGCAATCAGCCCCAGCATTTT. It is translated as CASTITDRGNQPQHF. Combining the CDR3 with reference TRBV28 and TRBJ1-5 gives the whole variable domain DVKVTQSSRYLVKRTGEKVFLECVQDMDHENMFWYRQDPGLGLRLIYFSYDVKMKEKGDIPEGYSVSREKKERFSLILESASTNQTSMYLCASTITDRGNQPQHFGDGTRLSIL.